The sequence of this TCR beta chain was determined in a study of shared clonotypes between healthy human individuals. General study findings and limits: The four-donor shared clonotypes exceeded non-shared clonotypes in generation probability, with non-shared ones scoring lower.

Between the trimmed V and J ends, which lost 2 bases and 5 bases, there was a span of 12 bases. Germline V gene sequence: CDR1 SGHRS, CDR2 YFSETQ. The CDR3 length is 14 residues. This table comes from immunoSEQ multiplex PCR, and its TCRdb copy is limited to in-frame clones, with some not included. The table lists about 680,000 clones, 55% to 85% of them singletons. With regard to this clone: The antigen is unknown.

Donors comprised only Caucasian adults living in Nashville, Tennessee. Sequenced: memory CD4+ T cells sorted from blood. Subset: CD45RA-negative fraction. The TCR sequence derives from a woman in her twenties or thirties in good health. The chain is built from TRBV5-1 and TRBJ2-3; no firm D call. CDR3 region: CASSFTLVGDTQYF. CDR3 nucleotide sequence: TGCGCCAGCAGCTTCACCCTAGTCGGAGATACGCAGTATTTT. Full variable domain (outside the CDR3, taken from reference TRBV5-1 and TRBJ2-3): KAGVTQTPRYLIKTRGQQVTLSCSPISGHRSVSWYQQTPGQGLQFLFEYFSETQRNKGNFPGRFSGRQFSNSRSEMNVSTLELGDSALYLCASSFTLVGDTQYFGPGTRLTVL.